The 32 T cell receptor beta chains presented below share a single source sample, sequenced in a study of shared clonotypes between healthy human individuals. Sequenced by immunoSEQ multiplex PCR; TCRdb stores in-frame clones only, minus some. Of some 2.1 million clones listed, over 85% are singletons. The sample taken for sequencing was naive CD4+ T cells sorted from blood. Subset denoted: CD45RA+ positively selected. The receptors were sampled from a man aged 18 to 30 in good health.

The V and J genes are TRBV9 and TRBJ2-6, with unresolved D. The CDR3 runs 13 residues. Trimming cost V 3 bases and J 4 bases, with 5 bases left between them. Per the germline V gene, CDR1 is SGDLS and CDR2 is YYNGEE. CDR3 DNA sequence: TGTGCCAGCAGCGCAGGCGGGGCCAACGTCCTGACTTTC. Translating gives CASSAGGANVLTF.

As for this clone: The same CDR3 can be traced to other DNA sequences in this sample. This chain connects TRBV30 to TRBJ1-5; unclear D gene. This CDR3 region has 13 residues. CDR1 is GTSNPN and CDR2 is SVGIG in the germline V gene (reference sequence). The V and J ends lost 3 bases and 4 bases respectively, with 10 bases between them. CDR3 sequence (DNA): TGTGCCTGGAGCCTCGAGGGTAATCAGCCCCAGCATTTT. It encodes CAWSLEGNQPQHF. The whole variable domain, filled in from reference TRBV30 and TRBJ1-5, reads SQTIHQWPATLVQPVGSPLSLECTVEGTSNPNLYWYRQAAGRGLQLLFYSVGIGQISSEVPQNLSASRPQDRQFILSSKKLLLSDSGFYLCAWSLEGNQPQHFGDGTRLSIL.

This chain connects TRBV2 to TRBJ2-7; 9 bases line up with TRBD2. Germline values: CDR1 SNHLY, CDR2 FYNNEI. CDR3 length equals 14 residues. V was clipped by 5 bases and J by 4 bases; unmatched bases: 6. The CDR3 sequence is CASSSRAGGYEQYF. CDR3 nucleotide sequence: TGTGCCAGCAGTTCCCGGGCGGGAGGGTACGAGCAGTACTTC.

The V and J genes are TRBV19 and TRBJ2-7; D may be TRBD1 or TRBD2 (5 bases each). The CDR3 length is 15 residues. Germline V gene data show CDR1 as LNHDA and CDR2 as SQIVND (reference sequence). The V end was cut by 3 bases, the J end by 5 bases, with 17 bases between. The CDR3 here is CASSILGDRWDEQYF. The CDR3 DNA is TGTGCCAGTAGTATTTTGGGGGATCGCTGGGACGAGCAGTACTTC.

The chain uses TRBV6-1 and TRBJ1-2; D is perhaps TRBD1 (6 bases). V lost 4 bases and J 4 bases, leaving 13 bases between the germline ends. The CDR3 covers 14 residues. Looked up from germline, CDR1 is MNHNS and CDR2 is SASEGT. In nucleotides, the CDR3 is TGTGCCAGCAGTGTACAGGGAGACACCTATGGCTACACCTTC. Translated: CASSVQGDTYGYTF.

CDR3 coding DNA: TGTGCCAGTAGTTCCAGTTTCACAGATACGCAGTATTTT. This translates into CASSSSFTDTQYF. V and J are TRBV19 and TRBJ2-3; D is unclear. This CDR3 comprises 13 residues. CDR1 and CDR2 from the germline V gene are LNHDA and SQIVND (reference sequence). Trimming shortened V by 5 bases and J by 2 bases, and 8 bases separated the two germline ends. The whole variable domain, remainder taken from reference TRBV19 and TRBJ2-3, is DGGITQSPKYLFRKEGQNVTLSCEQNLNHDAMYWYRQDPGQGLRLIYYSQIVNDFQKGDIAEGYSVSREKKESFPLTVTSAQKNPTAFYLCASSSSFTDTQYFGPGTRLTVL.

This clone has just one count. The V call is TRBV7-3, the J call TRBJ2-5; TRBD2 matches 7 bases. The CDR3 has 14 amino acids. The V segment lost 5 bases and the J segment 3 bases; nucleotides outside the gene matches: 6. Looked up from germline, CDR1 is SGHTA and CDR2 is FQGTGA. The CDR3 region is CASSREAGEETQYF. The CDR3 DNA reads TGTGCCAGCAGCCGGGAGGCGGGGGAAGAGACCCAGTACTTC.

CDR3 loop: CASSLAAGGPKEQFF. Here the CDR3 DNA reads TGCGCCAGCAGCTTGGCAGCGGGGGGGCCTAAGGAGCAGTTCTTC. J is TRBJ2-1 and V is TRBV5-1, with TRBD2 matching over 10 bases. This CDR3 spans 15 amino acids. CDR1 is SGHRS and CDR2 is YFSETQ in the germline V gene. V gave up 0 bases and J gave up 10 bases; unmatched junction bases: 7.

V gene TRBV30 combines with J gene TRBJ2-2, with no clear D. The CDR3 contains 15 residues. The ends were cut back, 4 bases at V and 6 bases at J, with 18 bases in the middle. The germline CDR1 and CDR2 sequences are GTSNPN and SVGIG (reference sequence). The CDR3 nucleotides read TGTGCCTGGAATTTGGGTCAAAGTCTCGCCGGGGAGCTGTTTTTT. Its translation is CAWNLGQSLAGELFF.

The rearrangement links TRBV10-3 to TRBJ2-2; D perhaps matches TRBD1 (6 bases). Trimming shortened V by 10 bases and J by 0 bases, and 15 bases separated the two germline ends. Per the germline V gene, CDR1 is ENHRY and CDR2 is SYGVKD. The CDR3 covers 15 residues. The CDR3: CATDPGTSNTGELFF. DNA of the CDR3: TGTGCCACCGATCCCGGGACATCGAACACCGGGGAGCTGTTTTTT.

DNA of the CDR3: TGTGCCAGCAGCTCCCAGGGGCTGAGCAATCAGCCCCAGCATTTT. It is translated as CASSSQGLSNQPQHF. The chain recombines TRBV7-9 with TRBJ1-5; possibly TRBD1 for D (6 bases). V shed 4 bases and J shed 1 base, with 11 bases lying between them. Germline CDR1 and CDR2: SEHNR and FQNEAQ (reference sequence). CDR3 length: 15 residues.

Note on this clone: The sample has other DNA sequences that encode this CDR3 too. This chain joins TRBV18 and TRBJ1-5; the D gene is possibly TRBD1 (5 bases). This CDR3 contains 13 residues. V lost 6 bases and J lost 5, with 11 bases in between. The germline V gene has CDR1 KGHSH and CDR2 LQKENI. CDR3 nucleotide sequence: TGTGCCAGCTCGTCCGCGGGGGATCAGCCCCAGCATTTT. It translates to CASSSAGDQPQHF. The entire variable domain, with the rest obtained from reference TRBV18 and TRBJ1-5, is as follows: NAGVMQNPRHLVRRRGQEARLRCSPMKGHSHVYWYRQLPEEGLKFMVYLQKENIIDESGMPKERFSAEFPKEGPSILRIQQVVRGDSAAYFCASSSAGDQPQHFGDGTRLSIL.

With regard to this clone: Other DNA sequences of this sample code for an identical CDR3. The chain couples TRBV18 to TRBJ2-1; no firm D call. Per germline, CDR1 KGHSH and CDR2 LQKENI. The CDR3 loop spans 12 amino acids. Between the trimmed V and J ends, which lost 3 bases and 8 bases, there was a span of 8 bases. CDR3 residues: CASSPAEDEQFF. The DNA of the CDR3 is TGTGCCAGCTCACCCGCCGAGGATGAGCAGTTCTTC.

V is TRBV28 and J is TRBJ2-1; 8 nucleotides line up with TRBD2. CDR3 length: 16 amino acids. V was clipped by 3 bases and J by 5 bases; unmatched bases: 9. Germline V gene lookup returns CDR1 MDHEN and CDR2 SYDVKM. In nucleotides, the CDR3 is TGTGCCAGCAGTTTGGGGGGGACTAGAAGAAACAATGAGCAGTTCTTC. The encoded protein is CASSLGGTRRNNEQFF. Full variable domain (outside the CDR3, taken from reference TRBV28 and TRBJ2-1): DVKVTQSSRYLVKRTGEKVFLECVQDMDHENMFWYRQDPGLGLRLIYFSYDVKMKEKGDIPEGYSVSREKKERFSLILESASTNQTSMYLCASSLGGTRRNNEQFFGPGTRLTVL.

V and J are TRBV27 and TRBJ1-1; possibly TRBD1 for D (5 bases). The V end was cut by 2 bases, the J end by 4 bases, with 14 bases between. Germline loops: CDR1 MNHEY, CDR2 SMNVEV (reference sequence). This CDR3 has 15 residues. CDR3 sequence: CASSLVALGRTEAFF. Here the CDR3 DNA reads TGTGCCAGCAGTTTAGTTGCTTTGGGACGCACTGAAGCTTTCTTT.

The chain uses TRBV30 and TRBJ1-5, with 7 bases identical to TRBD1. Germline CDR1 and CDR2: GTSNPN and SVGIG (reference sequence). The V segment lost 4 bases and the J segment 3 bases; nucleotides outside the gene matches: 3. This CDR3 comprises 13 residues. The CDR3 DNA follows: TGTGCCTGGACCGGGACAGCCAATCAGCCCCAGCATTTT. It is translated as CAWTGTANQPQHF.

The rearrangement links TRBV5-4 to TRBJ2-1; TRBD2 matches 7 bases. This CDR3 region has 15 residues. The V gene end was trimmed by 1 base and the J gene end by 7 bases; junction bases not matched to a gene: 8. Germline V gene lookup returns CDR1 SGHNT and CDR2 YYREEE (reference sequence). The CDR3 DNA reads as TGTGCCAGCAGCTTGCCCTTGGGGGGAGGGAATGAGCAGTTCTTC. Translated, it gives CASSLPLGGGNEQFF.

This chain joins TRBV18 and TRBJ1-2; 8 nucleotides line up with TRBD1. Germline CDR1 and CDR2: KGHSH and LQKENI. V shed 5 bases, J shed 9 bases, and the junction held 8 bases outside the gene matches. The CDR3 extends over 13 amino acids. The CDR3 loop reads CASSFRQGNSYTF. In DNA form, the CDR3 reads TGTGCCAGCTCATTCCGACAGGGGAATAGCTACACCTTC.

The gene calls are TRBV2 and TRBJ1-5; 9 bases fit TRBD1. Trimming removed 6 bases from V and 5 bases from J; junction bases left unmatched: 5. The CDR3 length is 14 residues. Germline values: CDR1 SNHLY, CDR2 FYNNEI. The CDR3 loop reads CASRNTGGDQPQHF. CDR3 coding DNA: TGTGCCAGCAGGAATACAGGGGGCGATCAGCCCCAGCATTTT.

This clone was seen only once. The chain joins TRBV19 to TRBJ1-3; D unclear. The CDR3 totals 13 residues. The germline gives CDR1 LNHDA, CDR2 SQIVND (reference sequence). Trimming pared 9 bases from V and 2 bases from J, leaving 11 bases between. The CDR3 nucleotides read TGTGCCAGCCAGGCCGCGACTGGAAACACCATATATTTT. This codes for CASQAATGNTIYF. Drawing the rest from reference TRBV19 and TRBJ1-3, the complete variable domain is DGGITQSPKYLFRKEGQNVTLSCEQNLNHDAMYWYRQDPGQGLRLIYYSQIVNDFQKGDIAEGYSVSREKKESFPLTVTSAQKNPTAFYLCASQAATGNTIYFGEGSWLTVV.

The chain combines TRBV11-3 with TRBJ1-5; D unclear. The V and J ends lost 1 base and 2 bases respectively, with 15 bases between them. The CDR3 sequence is 17 residues long. Germline V lookup: CDR1 SGHNT, CDR2 YENEEA. In DNA form, the CDR3 reads TGTGCCAGCAGCTTAGTAGCTGGGGTTGGCGGCAATCAGCCCCAGCATTTT. This gives the protein CASSLVAGVGGNQPQHF. The full variable domain, its missing parts supplied by reference TRBV11-3 and TRBJ1-5, is EAGVVQSPRYKIIEKKQPVAFWCNPISGHNTLYWYLQNLGQGPELLIRYENEEAVDDSQLPKDRFSAERLKGVDSTLKIQPAELGDSAVYLCASSLVAGVGGNQPQHFGDGTRLSIL.

The rearrangement uses TRBV6-5 and TRBJ1-5, with 9 bases identical to TRBD1. The V segment lost 6 bases and the J segment 7 bases; nucleotides outside the gene matches: 7. The germline CDR1 and CDR2 sequences are MNHEY and SVGAGI. This CDR3 has 14 amino acids. The CDR3 loop reads CASRGTGSGQPQHF. Written as DNA, the CDR3 is TGTGCCAGCAGAGGGACAGGGTCCGGGCAGCCCCAGCATTTT.

This chain uses TRBV10-1 with TRBJ2-6; D is unclear. The CDR3 length is 14 residues. CDR1 is WNHNN and CDR2 is SYGVQD in the germline V gene (reference sequence). V was shortened by 3 bases and J by 4 bases, with 7 bases between the two germline ends. This chain's CDR3 is CASSENSGANVLTF. DNA for the CDR3: TGCGCCAGCAGTGAAAACTCCGGGGCCAACGTCCTGACTTTC.

Worth noting for this clone: The sample carries other DNA sequences with the same CDR3. The V gene is TRBV6-5, the J gene TRBJ2-3; D is perhaps TRBD2 (7 bases). V was shortened by 4 bases and J by 2 bases, with 13 bases between the two germline ends. The CDR3 has 15 residues. Germline V gene sequence: CDR1 MNHEY, CDR2 SVGAGI. The DNA of the CDR3 is TGTGCCAGCAGTTTAGGGGGGGCCTACACAGATACGCAGTATTTT. Amino acids: CASSLGGAYTDTQYF.

The CDR3, as DNA: TGTGCCAGCAGCTCCACTAGCGGGGGCTACGAGCAGTACTTC. Its translation: CASSSTSGGYEQYF. The V and J genes are TRBV7-9 and TRBJ2-7; 11 nucleotides align to TRBD2. The CDR3 length is 14 residues. The V and J ends lost 4 bases and 3 bases, in that order; junction bases with no gene match: 2. The germline gives CDR1 SEHNR, CDR2 FQNEAQ (reference sequence).

J is TRBJ2-3 and V is TRBV2; D is possibly TRBD1 (5 bases). CDR3 size: 15 residues. V lost 2 bases, J lost 1 base, and 10 bases lay in between. From germline, CDR1 is SNHLY and CDR2 FYNNEI. CDR3 sequence (DNA): TGTGCCAGCAGTGAAACACAGGTCGGCACAGATACGCAGTATTTT. Translated, it gives CASSETQVGTDTQYF.

Here the CDR3 reads CASSFSVTSGGNEQFF. For the CDR3, the DNA is TGCGCCAGCAGCTTCTCAGTGACTAGCGGGGGGAATGAGCAGTTCTTC. This chain connects TRBV5-1 to TRBJ2-1; TRBD2 aligns across 13 bases. The CDR3 runs to 16 residues. Germline V gives CDR1 SGHRS, CDR2 YFSETQ. The ends lost 2 bases at V and 7 bases at J; junction bases unmatched: 6.

The V call is TRBV4-1, the J call TRBJ2-3; TRBD2 aligns across 7 bases. Looked up from germline, CDR1 is MGHRA and CDR2 is YSYEKL. This CDR3 spans 16 amino acids. J lost 4 bases, V lost 3 bases, and 10 bases had no gene match. CDR3 in DNA: TGCGCCAGCAGCCACCCACGAGGCGGGAGAGCAGATACGCAGTATTTT. Translating it yields CASSHPRGGRADTQYF.

The V call is TRBV7-9, the J call TRBJ1-4; 11 bases are a match to TRBD1. Trimming at V came to 5 bases and at J to 7 bases, leaving 6 bases not matched to a gene. Germline values: CDR1 SEHNR, CDR2 FQNEAQ (reference sequence). This CDR3 contains 15 residues. The DNA for the CDR3 is TGTGCCAGCAGCCCGGGCGGGACAGGGGGTGAAAAACTGTTTTTT. This gives the protein CASSPGGTGGEKLFF.

On this clone itself: One junction end disagrees with the germline gene, perhaps due to a read error. This chain joins TRBV7-7 and TRBJ2-7; 10 positions agree with TRBD2. This CDR3 has 13 residues. CDR1 is SSHAT, CDR2 FNYEAQ, per germline (reference sequence). The CDR3: CASSRTSGYEQYF. CDR3 nucleotide sequence: TGTGCTAGCAGCCGGACTAGCGGTTACGAGCAGTACTTC.

The chain employs TRBV18 and TRBJ1-1; D is undetermined. Germline values: CDR1 KGHSH, CDR2 LQKENI. The CDR3 length is 14 residues. Trimming shortened V by 1 base and J by 4 bases, and 10 bases separated the two germline ends. Here the CDR3 DNA reads TGTGCCAGCTCACCACAGGGTGGGTCCACTGAAGCTTTCTTT. Protein product: CASSPQGGSTEAFF.

The V call is TRBV11-2, the J call TRBJ2-5, with D maybe TRBD1 (5 bases). Trimming pared 3 bases from V and 2 bases from J, leaving 13 bases between. CDR1 SGHAT and CDR2 FQNNGV come from the germline V gene. The CDR3 contains 15 residues. The CDR3: CASSFWTTQQETQYF. In DNA, the CDR3 is TGTGCCAGCAGCTTTTGGACAACCCAACAAGAGACCCAGTACTTC. Drawing the rest from reference TRBV11-2 and TRBJ2-5, the complete variable domain is EAGVAQSPRYKIIEKRQSVAFWCNPISGHATLYWYQQILGQGPKLLIQFQNNGVVDDSQLPKDRFSAERLKGVDSTLKIQPAKLEDSAVYLCASSFWTTQQETQYFGPGTRLLVL.